These T cell receptor beta chains were read from a single sample in a study of graft-versus-host responses after intestinal transplantation. No antigen has been identified for these receptors. TCRdb's table, derived via immunoSEQ multiplex PCR, lists solely in-frame clones and lacks some. This sample has about 89,000 clones, with approximately 94% found just once. This material consisted of unstimulated CD8+ T cells sorted from spleen or lymph node cells, taken before intestinal transplant. These receptors were collected from a human donor who received an intestinal transplant. CDR3s leave out the opening cysteine and the closing phenylalanine or tryptophan.

J gene: TRBJ1-5
V gene: TRBV11-2
CDR3 protein: ASSLEVSQPQH

J gene: TRBJ2-7
V gene: TRBV6-5
CDR3 protein: ASSYDLGSLDEQY

J gene: TRBJ1-1
V gene: TRBV27
CDR3 protein: ASSLRGTNTEAF

J gene: TRBJ2-1
V gene: TRBV6-5
CDR3 protein: ATRDNYNEQF

J gene: TRBJ2-7
V gene: TRBV9
CDR3 protein: ASSGLAGGPANEQY

J gene: TRBJ1-6
V gene: TRBV6-1
CDR3 protein: AGGGSPLH

J gene: TRBJ1-2
V gene: TRBV6-1
CDR3 protein: ASSGRQKNYGYT

J gene: TRBJ1-5
V gene: TRBV6-5
CDR3 protein: ASSPYAGGNQPQH

J gene: -
V gene: TRBV19
CDR3 protein: ASRTGTGVSYEQY

J gene: TRBJ2-1
V gene: TRBV29-1
CDR3 protein: SVEDRGYNEQF

J gene: TRBJ2-7
V gene: TRBV7-9
CDR3 protein: ASSSPGTGFYEQY

J gene: TRBJ2-7
V gene: TRBV5-6
CDR3 protein: ASSLLRDMGLGQY

J gene: TRBJ2-6
V gene: TRBV2
CDR3 protein: ASSGSGIWANVLT

J gene: TRBJ2-7
V gene: TRBV9
CDR3 protein: ASSGRDREF

J gene: TRBJ2-7
V gene: TRBV9
CDR3 protein: ASSVGAAGGIYEQY

J gene: TRBJ2-7
V gene: TRBV19
CDR3 protein: ASSVSDRANSYEQY